This TCR beta chain was obtained from a study of blood T cells in healthy people across ages. Alongside a J-beta primer mix, a sample-barcoded 5' primer served in a second PCR lasting about 7 to 12 cycles. TCRdb passed the 5' RACE reads through MiXCR, listing each CDR3 protein once. The table has 850,000 to 1,000,000 distinct CDR3 sequences, around 49% seen once. This clonotype was detected a few times. V was cut by 1 base and J by 0 bases, with 10 bases left in between. The germline gives CDR1 SGHKS, CDR2 YYEKEE (reference sequence). The CDR3 extends over 16 amino acids. Sequenced input: blood. The V and J genes are TRBV5-5 and TRBJ1-4, with D tentatively TRBD1 (5 bases). This receptor was obtained from a man aged 25 to 45 in good health. The CDR3 loop is CASSLWRGATNEKLFF. Here the CDR3 DNA reads TGTGCCAGCAGCTTGTGGAGGGGTGCAACTAATGAAAAACTGTTTTTT.